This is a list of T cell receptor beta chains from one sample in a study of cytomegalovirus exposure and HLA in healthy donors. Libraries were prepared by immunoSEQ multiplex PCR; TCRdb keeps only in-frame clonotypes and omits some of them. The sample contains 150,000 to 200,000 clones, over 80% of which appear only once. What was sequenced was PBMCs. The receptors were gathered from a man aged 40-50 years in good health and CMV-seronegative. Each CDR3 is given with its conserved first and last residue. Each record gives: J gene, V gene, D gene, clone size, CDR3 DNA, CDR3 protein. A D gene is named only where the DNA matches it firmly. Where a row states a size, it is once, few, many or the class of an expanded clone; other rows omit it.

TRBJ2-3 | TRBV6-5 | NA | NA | TGTGCCAGCAGTGCCTTCCGAGGGCGCGCCGATACGCAGTATTTT | CASSAFRGRADTQYF
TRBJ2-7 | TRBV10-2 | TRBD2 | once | TGCGCCAGCGGGACTAGCGCAACCTACGAGCAGTACTTC | CASGTSATYEQYF
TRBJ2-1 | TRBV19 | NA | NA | TGTGCCAGTAGTATGGGCCAGGGAAGGGATGAGCAGTTCTTC | CASSMGQGRDEQFF
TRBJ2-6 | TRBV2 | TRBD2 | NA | TGTGCCAGCAGTGATCAGCGGGGGAGCTCTGGGGCCAACGTCCTGACTTTC | CASSDQRGSSGANVLTF
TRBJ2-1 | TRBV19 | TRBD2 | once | TGTGCCAGTAGTTCAACTAGCGGGAGGGCGTACAATGAGCAGTTCTTC | CASSSTSGRAYNEQFF
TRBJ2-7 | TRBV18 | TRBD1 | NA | TGTGCCAGCTCACCGGCCCGCGGACAGGGAACCCTCTACGAGCAGTACTTC | CASSPARGQGTLYEQYF
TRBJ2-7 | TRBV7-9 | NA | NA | TGTGCCAGCAGCTTAGCCGGGTCCTATTACGAGGAGCAGTACTTC | CASSLAGSYYEEQYF
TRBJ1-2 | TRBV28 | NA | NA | TGTGCCAGCAGTTTAACCGGGGGGCGAGGCTACACCTTC | CASSLTGGRGYTF
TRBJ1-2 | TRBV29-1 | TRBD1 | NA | TGCAGCGTAACAGGGGATCACTATGGCTACACCTTC | CSVTGDHYGYTF
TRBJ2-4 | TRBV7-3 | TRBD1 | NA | TGTGCCAGCAGCTTAGCGCCGACAGGGGAAAACATTCAGTACTTC | CASSLAPTGENIQYF
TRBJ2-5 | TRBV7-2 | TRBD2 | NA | TGTGCCGGTACTAGCGGGGGGGCGGAGACCCAGTACTTC | CAGTSGGAETQYF
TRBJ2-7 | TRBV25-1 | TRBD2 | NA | TGTGCCAGCAGTGAATATTTGGCGGGGGGTCTCTACGAGCAGTACTTC | CASSEYLAGGLYEQYF
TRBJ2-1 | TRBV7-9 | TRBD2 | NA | TGTGCCAGCAGCTTAGGACTAGCGGGAGTTTATAATGAGCAGTTCTTC | CASSLGLAGVYNEQFF
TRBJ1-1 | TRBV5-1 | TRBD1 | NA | TGCGCCAGCAGCAGACAGGGGGCCGAGGCTTTCTTT | CASSRQGAEAFF
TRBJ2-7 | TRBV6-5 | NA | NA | TGTGCCAGCAGTCCCCGAAGCGGCGCCTACGAGCAGTACTTC | CASSPRSGAYEQYF
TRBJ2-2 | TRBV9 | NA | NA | TGTGCCAGCAGCGTAGTCGGGTCGGGCACCGGGGAGCTGTTTTTT | CASSVVGSGTGELFF
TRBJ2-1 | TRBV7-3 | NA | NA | TGTGCCAGCAGCTTAAGGTCCGGTGAGCAGTTCTTC | CASSLRSGEQFF
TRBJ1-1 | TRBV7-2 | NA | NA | TGTGCCAGCAGCTTCAGGGGTTTGACTGAAGCTTTCTTT | CASSFRGLTEAFF
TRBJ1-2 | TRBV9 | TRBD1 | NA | TGTGCCAGCAGCGTACAGGGGGCGTTTGGGTATGGCTACACCTTC | CASSVQGAFGYGYTF
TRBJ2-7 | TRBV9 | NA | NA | TGTGCCAGCAGCGTAGGCGCAGGGGTCCTATGGTCCTACGAGCAGTACTTC | CASSVGAGVLWSYEQYF
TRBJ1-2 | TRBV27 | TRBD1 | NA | TGTGCCAGCAGTTTCAGACAGGGAAGGGATGGCTACACCTTC | CASSFRQGRDGYTF
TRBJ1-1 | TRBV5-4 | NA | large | TGTGCCAGCAGCTTGTGGCAGAACACTGAAGCTTTCTTT | CASSLWQNTEAFF
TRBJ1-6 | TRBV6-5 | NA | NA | TGTGCCAGCAGTTACCAGACAGGAGATAATTCACCCCTCCACTTT | CASSYQTGDNSPLHF
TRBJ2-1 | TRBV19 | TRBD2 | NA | TGCGCCAGTAGTATAAGAACTAGCGGATCCTACAATGAGCAGTTCTTC | CASSIRTSGSYNEQFF
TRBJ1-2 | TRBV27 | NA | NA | TGTGCCAGCAGTTTGCGGGGCCCCCTTTGGGGCTACACCTTC | CASSLRGPLWGYTF
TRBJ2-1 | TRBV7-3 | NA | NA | TGTGCCAGCAGCTGGGACAGAGCGGGGGATGAGCAGTTCTTC | CASSWDRAGDEQFF
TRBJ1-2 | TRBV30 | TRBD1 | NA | TGTGCCTGGAGTTGGACAGGGATTGGCTACACCTTC | CAWSWTGIGYTF
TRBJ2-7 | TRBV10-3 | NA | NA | TGTGCCATCAGTGATCCCCCAAGAGTCTACGAGCAGTACTTC | CAISDPPRVYEQYF
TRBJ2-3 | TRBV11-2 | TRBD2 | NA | TGTGCCAGCAGCTTTACTAGCGGCGGCACAGATACGCAGTATTTT | CASSFTSGGTDTQYF
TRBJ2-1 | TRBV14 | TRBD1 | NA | TGTGCCAGCAGCTTGTGGACAGGGCATATCTACAATGAGCAGTTCTTC | CASSLWTGHIYNEQFF
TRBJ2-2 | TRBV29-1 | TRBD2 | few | TGCAGCGTTGACGCGGGAGGGCCGGCCGGGGAGCTGTTTTTT | CSVDAGGPAGELFF
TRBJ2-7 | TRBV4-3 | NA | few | TGCGCCAGCAGCCAAGGGCCTGAAGGAGCCTACGAGCAGTACTTC | CASSQGPEGAYEQYF
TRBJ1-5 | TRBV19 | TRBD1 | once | TGTGCCAGTAGTACTACAGGGGGGAGTCAGCCCCAGCATTTT | CASSTTGGSQPQHF
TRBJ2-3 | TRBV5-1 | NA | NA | TGCGCCAGCAGCTTCGGGGGAACAGATACGCAGTATTTT | CASSFGGTDTQYF
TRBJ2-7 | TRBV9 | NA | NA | TGTGCCAGCAGCGTAGGAATAAACAGGGTTTACGAGCAGTACTTC | CASSVGINRVYEQYF
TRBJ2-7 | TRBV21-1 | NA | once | TGTGCCAGCAGCACCAGAGCGTCCTACGAGCAGTACTTC | CASSTRASYEQYF
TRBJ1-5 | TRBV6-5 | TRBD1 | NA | TGTGCCAGCAGTCAGGACAGGGGTAGCAATCAGCCCCAGCATTTT | CASSQDRGSNQPQHF
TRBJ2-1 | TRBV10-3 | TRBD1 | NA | TGTGCCATCATGGCGGACAGGGTGCTGGGAAATGAGCAGTTCTTC | CAIMADRVLGNEQFF
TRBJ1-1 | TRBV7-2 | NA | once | TGTGCCAGCAGCTTAGTCCGGACACAGAACACTGAAGCTTTCTTT | CASSLVRTQNTEAFF
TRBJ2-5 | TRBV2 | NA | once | TGTGCCAGCAGTTTACAGGGACAAGAGACCCAGTACTTC | CASSLQGQETQYF
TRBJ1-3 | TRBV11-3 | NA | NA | TGTGCCAGCAGCTTAGGTTCGACAGACTCTGGAAACACCATATATTTT | CASSLGSTDSGNTIYF
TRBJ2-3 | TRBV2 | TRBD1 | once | TGTGCCAGCAGTCGGACAGGGGGCGGCTCGGATACGCAGTATTTT | CASSRTGGGSDTQYF
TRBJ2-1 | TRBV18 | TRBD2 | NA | TGTGCCAGCTCACCACCGAGCGGGAGGGGGAATGAGCAGTTCTTC | CASSPPSGRGNEQFF
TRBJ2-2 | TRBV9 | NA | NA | TGTGCCAGCAACGCGGGGGCCGGCGGGGAGCTGTTTTTT | CASNAGAGGELFF
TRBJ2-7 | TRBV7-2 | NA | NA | TGTGCCAGCAGCTTAAGGTTGTGGACATCTTCCTACGAGCAGTACTTC | CASSLRLWTSSYEQYF
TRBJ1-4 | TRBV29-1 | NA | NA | TGCAGCGTGGCATCTGGACAGACCAAAAATGAAAAACTGTTTTTT | CSVASGQTKNEKLFF
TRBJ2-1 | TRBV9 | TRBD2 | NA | TGTGCCAGCAGCGTAGATAGCGGGGTATACAATGAGCAGTTCTTC | CASSVDSGVYNEQFF
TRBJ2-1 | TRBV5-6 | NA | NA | TGTGCCAGCAGCTTGCGGGGGATTGGCTACAATGAGCAGTTCTTC | CASSLRGIGYNEQFF
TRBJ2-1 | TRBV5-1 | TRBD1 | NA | TGCGCCAGCAGCTTGGCCGGGACAGTTTACAATGAGCAGTTCTTC | CASSLAGTVYNEQFF
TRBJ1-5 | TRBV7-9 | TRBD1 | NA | TGTGCCAGCAGACCTGGGACAGGGGGCAATCAGCCCCAGCATTTT | CASRPGTGGNQPQHF
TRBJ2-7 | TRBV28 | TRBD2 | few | TGTGCCAGCAGTAAGGGGAGGGGCGGCTCCTACGAGCAGTACTTC | CASSKGRGGSYEQYF
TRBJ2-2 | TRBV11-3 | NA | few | TGTGCCAGCAGCCCCAGGACGGGAGACAACACCGGGGAGCTGTTTTTT | CASSPRTGDNTGELFF
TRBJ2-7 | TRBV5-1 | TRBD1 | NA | TGCGCCAGCAGCTTCCAAACAGGGGACGAGCAGTACTTC | CASSFQTGDEQYF
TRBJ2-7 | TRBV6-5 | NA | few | TGTGCCAGCAGTTACTCGTTGAGACACATATCCTACGAGCAGTACTTC | CASSYSLRHISYEQYF